The 32 T cell receptor beta chains given below trace back to one sample, sequenced in a study of siplizumab effects on memory and regulatory T cells. Some clones are missing from TCRdb's copy, which holds only in-frame ones; the method was immunoSEQ multiplex PCR. The sample consists of some 110,000 clones, around 94% of them appearing once. Sequencing was done on a sample of non-Treg CD4+ T cells sorted from blood. Source of these receptors: a human donor in good health.

CDR3 region: CASRTYYEQYF. The CDR3, as DNA: TGTGCCAGTCGGACATACTACGAGCAGTACTTC. The chain uses TRBV6-5 and TRBJ2-7; D perhaps matches TRBD1 (5 bases). There are 11 residues in the CDR3. V gave up 9 bases and J gave up 3 bases, with 9 bases separating them. Germline lookup yields CDR1 MNHEY and CDR2 SVGAGI.

V is TRBV5-5 and J is TRBJ2-1, with 12 positions matching TRBD2. V dropped 4 bases and J dropped 3; count of bases not matched to a gene: 2. This CDR3 spans 15 amino acids. CDR1 SGHKS and CDR2 YYEKEE come from the germline V gene (reference sequence). CDR3 amino acids: CASSELAGGYNEQFF. The CDR3 DNA follows: TGTGCCAGCAGCGAACTAGCGGGGGGCTACAATGAGCAGTTCTTC.

This chain connects TRBV6-5 to TRBJ1-1, with 8 bases lining up with TRBD1. J lost 1 base, V lost 4 bases, and 2 bases had no gene match. The CDR3 runs to 14 residues. Germline V gene data show CDR1 as MNHEY and CDR2 as SVGAGI. The CDR3, as DNA: TGTGCCAGCAGTTGGACAGGGACGAACACTGAAGCTTTCTTT. It codes for CASSWTGTNTEAFF.

The J gene is TRBJ1-3, the V gene TRBV30; D is uncertain. V shed 2 bases and J shed 0 bases, with 5 bases lying between them. The germline V gene has CDR1 GTSNPN and CDR2 SVGIG (reference sequence). The CDR3 sequence is 13 residues long. DNA for the CDR3: TGTGCCTGGAGTACCTACTCTGGAAACACCATATATTTT. This translates into CAWSTYSGNTIYF.

This chain links TRBV7-8 with TRBJ2-3; 9 bases fit TRBD2. V lost 0 bases to trimming and J lost 6 bases; unmatched junction nucleotides: 7. The CDR3 runs 16 residues. CDR1 is SGHVS and CDR2 is FQNEAQ in the germline V gene. Here the CDR3 reads CASSLALSGRSDTQYF. The CDR3 DNA reads as TGTGCCAGCAGCTTAGCGCTCAGCGGGAGGTCGGATACGCAGTATTTT.

This clone is a singleton in its sample. The chain uses TRBV6-5 and TRBJ2-1; no clear D gene. Germline CDR1 is MNHEY and CDR2 is SVGAGI. CDR3 size: 11 residues. V shed 6 bases and J shed 7 bases, with 7 bases lying between them. CDR3 sequence: CASRTRNEQFF. DNA for the CDR3: TGTGCCAGCAGGACGAGGAATGAGCAGTTCTTC.

In this sample, this clone turned up once. The chain is built from TRBV29-1 and TRBJ2-7; 10 nucleotides line up with TRBD2. Germline V gives CDR1 SQVTM, CDR2 ANQGSEA. The CDR3 is 13 residues long. V shed 4 bases, J shed 2 bases, and the junction held 2 bases outside the gene matches. The CDR3 loop reads CSVGLAGPYEQYF. The DNA of the CDR3 is TGCAGCGTTGGACTAGCGGGTCCCTACGAGCAGTACTTC.

The V call is TRBV2, the J call TRBJ2-7, with 9 positions matching TRBD1. CDR3 length: 13 residues. Looked up from germline, CDR1 is SNHLY and CDR2 is FYNNEI. Unmatched junction bases numbered 2, after V lost 4 bases and J lost 4 bases. Written as DNA, the CDR3 is TGTGCCAGCAGTGGGGACAGGGCTTACGAGCAGTACTTC. This translates into CASSGDRAYEQYF.

The V gene is TRBV6-1, the J gene TRBJ2-2; D remains unclear. V lost 3 bases, J lost 1 base, and 6 bases lay in between. The CDR3 loop spans 14 amino acids. Germline-derived CDR1 and CDR2 are MNHNS and SASEGT. The CDR3, as DNA: TGTGCCAGCAGTGATTGGGGGAACACCGGGGAGCTGTTTTTT. This gives the protein CASSDWGNTGELFF.

The chain is built from TRBV5-8 and TRBJ1-1; 7 bases match TRBD1. CDR3 length: 14 residues. V gave up 3 bases and J gave up 10 bases; unmatched junction bases: 12. Germline values: CDR1 SGHTS, CDR2 YDEGEE. CDR3 in DNA: TGTGCCAGCAGCTCGAGAGGGGGCGACGTCGTAGCTTTCTTT. Its translation: CASSSRGGDVVAFF.

J is TRBJ2-2 and V is TRBV6-1, with TRBD2 identical over 9 bases. Germline V lookup: CDR1 MNHNS, CDR2 SASEGT. Germline trimming cut 8 bases from V and 2 bases from J; bases unmatched to any gene: 6. The CDR3 is 15 amino acids. The CDR3 DNA reads as TGTGCCAGCTCCAGCGGGAGGACCAACACCGGGGAGCTGTTTTTT. It encodes CASSSGRTNTGELFF.

This clone is a singleton in its sample. The rearrangement uses TRBV7-9 and TRBJ2-5; D might be TRBD2 (5 bases). Trimming took 6 bases from V and 4 from J, leaving 24 bases between them. This CDR3 has 17 residues. Germline V gene data show CDR1 as SEHNR and CDR2 as FQNEAQ (reference sequence). CDR3 DNA: TGTGCCAGCAGGGCTTCACCGGGGTCTAGGGCTGGAGAGACCCAGTACTTC. Translating gives CASRASPGSRAGETQYF. The complete variable domain, with remaining parts taken from reference TRBV7-9 and TRBJ2-5, reads DTGVSQNPRHKITKRGQNVTFRCDPISEHNRLYWYRQTLGQGPEFLTYFQNEAQLEKSRLLSDRFSAERPKGSFSTLEIQRTEQGDSAMYLCASRASPGSRAGETQYFGPGTRLLVL.

The chain couples TRBV4-1 to TRBJ2-3, with 8 bases identical to TRBD2. Germline values: CDR1 MGHRA, CDR2 YSYEKL. The CDR3 has 16 amino acids. With 2 bases clipped from V and 2 bases from J, the junction kept 6 bases outside the gene matches. The CDR3 is CASSQTSGRDTDTQYF. CDR3 in DNA: TGCGCCAGCAGCCAAACTAGCGGAAGAGACACAGATACGCAGTATTTT.

Points on this clone: Other nucleotide sequences in the sample specify the same CDR3. J is TRBJ2-3 and V is TRBV11-3, with 11 positions matching TRBD2. CDR1 and CDR2 (germline): SGHNT, YENEEA. CDR3 length equals 16 residues. The V segment lost 1 base and the J segment 0 bases; nucleotides outside the gene matches: 0. In nucleotides, the CDR3 is TGTGCCAGCAGCTTAGGGACTAGCGGGAGCACAGATACGCAGTATTTT. Its translation is CASSLGTSGSTDTQYF.

The genes are TRBV10-3 and TRBJ2-3; 7 nucleotides line up with TRBD2. The CDR3 runs to 15 residues. Germline V CDR1 and CDR2: ENHRY, SYGVKD. The V and J ends lost 0 bases and 4 bases, in that order; junction bases with no gene match: 4. The DNA for the CDR3 is TGTGCCATCAGTGAGTCGATGGGGGGGTCAGATACGCAGTATTTT. Residues: CAISESMGGSDTQYF.

This chain uses TRBV11-1 with TRBJ2-3; 10 nucleotides align to TRBD2. Trimming removed 4 bases from V and 6 bases from J; junction bases left unmatched: 13. This CDR3 region has 17 residues. Germline CDR1 SGHAT, CDR2 FQDESV (reference sequence). The CDR3 loop is CASSSYGLAESRDTQYF. CDR3 coding DNA: TGTGCCAGCAGCTCTTATGGACTAGCGGAGAGTAGGGATACGCAGTATTTT.

The V gene is TRBV15, the J gene TRBJ2-2; 7 nucleotides line up with TRBD1. After removal of 5 bases from V and 0 bases from J, the junction contained 3 bases not matched to a gene. Germline CDR1 is LNHNV and CDR2 is YYDKDF (reference sequence). This CDR3 has 15 residues. The CDR3 protein is CATSLDRSNTGELFF. In DNA form, the CDR3 reads TGTGCCACCAGCCTGGACAGGTCGAACACCGGGGAGCTGTTTTTT.

The CDR3 loop reads CASSAGDTRYGYTF. The CDR3 coding sequence is TGCGCCAGCAGCGCCGGGGACACCCGCTATGGCTACACCTTC. The rearrangement links TRBV5-1 to TRBJ1-2; tentatively, D is TRBD1 (6 bases). This CDR3 comprises 14 residues. Germline V lookup: CDR1 SGHRS, CDR2 YFSETQ. The V gene lost 4 bases and the J gene lost 4 bases, with 14 bases spanning the gap.

The chain couples TRBV27 to TRBJ2-1; 8 bases fit TRBD1. Per the germline V gene, CDR1 is MNHEY and CDR2 is SMNVEV (reference sequence). There are 15 residues in the CDR3. V lost 6 bases to trimming and J lost 6 bases; unmatched junction nucleotides: 10. The CDR3 region has the DNA TGTGCCAGCAGAACCTTTTTAACAGGGGGCAATGAGCAGTTCTTC. This codes for CASRTFLTGGNEQFF.

The J gene is TRBJ1-1, the V gene TRBV5-1, with D tentatively TRBD1 (5 bases). Germline V gene sequence: CDR1 SGHRS, CDR2 YFSETQ. Between the trimmed V and J ends, which lost 0 bases and 5 bases, there was a span of 11 bases. This CDR3 has 14 amino acids. The CDR3 sequence is CASSLEGAQTEAFF. CDR3 nucleotide sequence: TGCGCCAGCAGCTTGGAAGGGGCCCAAACTGAAGCTTTCTTT.

V is TRBV6-4 and J is TRBJ2-7; 10 nucleotides match TRBD2. Germline trimming cut 6 bases from V and 13 bases from J; bases unmatched to any gene: 15. This CDR3 contains 14 residues. The V gene's germline CDR1 is MRHNA and CDR2 SNTAGT. The CDR3 sequence is CASSERASGSWPYF. In nucleotides, the CDR3 is TGTGCCAGCAGCGAACGCGCTAGCGGGAGCTGGCCCTACTTC.

CDR3 residues: CASTKEAGGGSYEQYF. The CDR3 nucleotides are TGTGCCAGCACCAAGGAGGCTGGGGGTGGCTCCTACGAGCAGTACTTC. This sequence joins TRBV7-8 and TRBJ2-7; D may be TRBD1 or TRBD2 (5 bases each). The germline V gene encodes CDR1 SGHVS and CDR2 FQNEAQ. The V gene lost 7 bases and the J gene lost 0 bases, with 19 bases spanning the gap. This CDR3 is built from 16 residues.

This chain links TRBV10-3 with TRBJ2-1; 10 bases match TRBD2. This CDR3 has 14 amino acids. The ends lost 2 bases at V and 5 bases at J; junction bases unmatched: 0. The germline gives CDR1 ENHRY, CDR2 SYGVKD. As DNA, the CDR3 is TGTGCCATCAGTGAGACTAGCGGGAACAATGAGCAGTTCTTC. Its protein is CAISETSGNNEQFF.

V usage is TRBV11-3 and J usage is TRBJ2-5, with TRBD2 matching 7 bases. This CDR3 spans 15 amino acids. With V trimmed by 5 bases and J by 2 bases, 8 bases remained unmatched. Germline CDR1 SGHNT, CDR2 YENEEA. The CDR3 DNA reads as TGTGCCAGCAGCCCTGGGACGGGACTACAAGAGACCCAGTACTTC. Translating it yields CASSPGTGLQETQYF.

In DNA form, the CDR3 reads TGTGCCAGCAGCCAAGATCCACTAGCGGGAGAGTTTTGGTCAGATACGCAGTATTTT. Protein: CASSQDPLAGEFWSDTQYF. The chain links TRBV4-2 to TRBJ2-3; 11 nucleotides align to TRBD2. The CDR3 is made up of 19 amino acids. J was trimmed by 4 bases and V by 0 bases; bases with no gene match: 12. CDR1 LGHNA and CDR2 YNFKEQ come from the germline V gene.

With regard to this clone: Other nucleotide sequences in the sample specify the same CDR3. V is TRBV2 and J is TRBJ1-1; unclear D gene. CDR1 is SNHLY, CDR2 FYNNEI, per germline. CDR3 length: 11 amino acids. Deletions cut 5 bases from V and 7 bases from J, with 8 bases between. The CDR3 loop reads CASSPEGEAFF. CDR3 nucleotide sequence: TGTGCCAGCAGTCCAGAAGGTGAAGCTTTCTTT.

V is TRBV18 and J is TRBJ2-7; 13 bases are shared with TRBD2. The J segment lost 2 bases and the V segment lost 3 bases, leaving 4 bases of the junction unmatched. This CDR3 is 16 amino acids long. Germline V gives CDR1 KGHSH, CDR2 LQKENI. The CDR3 sequence is CASSPRTSGSTYEQYF. The CDR3 DNA is TGTGCCAGCTCACCTCGGACTAGCGGGAGTACCTACGAGCAGTACTTC.

The rearrangement links TRBV7-2 to TRBJ2-7; D is possibly TRBD1 (6 bases). The V end was cut by 5 bases, the J end by 4 bases, with 12 bases between. CDR1 is SGHTA, CDR2 FQGNSA, per germline. The CDR3 sequence is 13 residues long. As DNA, the CDR3 is TGTGCCAGCAGCCCAATGACAGGTTACGAGCAGTACTTC. Translating gives CASSPMTGYEQYF.

V usage is TRBV10-3 and J usage is TRBJ2-7, with D perhaps TRBD2 (7 bases). V lost 2 bases and J lost 1, with 9 bases in between. The CDR3 extends over 14 amino acids. Looked up from germline, CDR1 is ENHRY and CDR2 is SYGVKD. CDR3 sequence (DNA): TGTGCCATCAGTGAGGAGGGGGGGTCCTACGAGCAGTACTTC. As protein: CAISEEGGSYEQYF.

The genes are TRBV21-1 and TRBJ2-7; the table's D call TRBD1 went unverified against the DNA. TRBV21-1 is designated a pseudogene. The CDR3 totals 16 residues. The CDR3 region is CASSIETGPESYEQYF. The CDR3 DNA reads as TGTGCCAGCAGCATAGAGACAGGCCCAGAATCCTACGAGCAGTACTTC.

The rearrangement links TRBV7-9 to TRBJ2-6; the D is unclear. The V end was cut by 5 bases, the J end by 0 bases, with 11 bases between. CDR3 size: 16 residues. The V gene's germline CDR1 is SEHNR and CDR2 FQNEAQ (reference sequence). CDR3 in DNA: TGTGCCAGCAGCCTCCTCCTTAACTCTGGGGCCAACGTCCTGACTTTC. As protein: CASSLLLNSGANVLTF.

The chain joins TRBV18 to TRBJ2-1; 7 nucleotides agree with TRBD2. CDR1 is KGHSH, CDR2 LQKENI, per germline. V was pared by 6 bases and J by 3 bases, with 8 bases of the junction left unmatched. This CDR3 comprises 15 residues. The CDR3 DNA sequence: TGTGCCAGCTCCCTCCAATTAGCGGGCTACAATGAGCAGTTCTTC. This sequence encodes CASSLQLAGYNEQFF.